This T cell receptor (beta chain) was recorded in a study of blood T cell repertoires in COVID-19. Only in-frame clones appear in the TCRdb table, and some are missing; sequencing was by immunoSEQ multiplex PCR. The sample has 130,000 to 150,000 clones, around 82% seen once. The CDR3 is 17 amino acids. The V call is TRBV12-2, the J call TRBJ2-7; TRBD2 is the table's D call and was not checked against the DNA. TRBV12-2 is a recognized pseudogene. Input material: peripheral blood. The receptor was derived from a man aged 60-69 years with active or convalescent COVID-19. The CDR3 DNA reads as TGTGCAAGTCGCTACGACCGTCCGGGACTAGCGGGCCACGAGCAGTACTTC. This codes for CASRYDRPGLAGHEQYF.